Listed here are 11 T cell receptor beta chains from one sample, sequenced in a study of T-cell reconstitution after alpha-beta-depleted transplantation in children. As it was prepared, the TCRbeta library received unique molecular identifiers. TCRdb redid the calling of the PCR reads with MiXCR, one entry per CDR3 protein. Among hundreds of thousands of distinct CDR3 sequences listed, roughly 15% were seen once. The sample consisted of PBMCs, mostly from graft donor cells, taken 360 days after TCRalphabeta/CD19-depleted stem cell transplant. These receptors originate from a boy under two years old who had a stem cell transplant for Wiskott-Aldrich syndrome, so the T cells may come from the graft donor.

The J gene is TRBJ2-7, the V gene TRBV9; D perhaps matches TRBD2 (5 bases). CDR1 is SGDLS, CDR2 YYNGEE, per germline. V dropped 3 bases and J dropped 4 bases, with 14 bases sitting between them. This CDR3 region has 14 residues. The CDR3 spells CASSARGQAYEQYF. Written as DNA, the CDR3 is TGTGCCAGCAGCGCAAGAGGGCAGGCTTACGAGCAGTACTTC. The entire variable domain, with the rest obtained from reference TRBV9 and TRBJ2-7, is as follows: DSGVTQTPKHLITATGQRVTLRCSPRSGDLSVYWYQQSLDQGLQFLIQYYNGEERAKGNILERFSAQQFPDLHSELNLSSLELGDSALYFCASSARGQAYEQYFGPGTRLTVT.

The V gene is TRBV5-1, the J gene TRBJ2-1; no clear D. V gave up 4 bases and J gave up 0 bases, with 14 bases separating them. Germline V gives CDR1 SGHRS, CDR2 YFSETQ. The CDR3 covers 16 residues. The CDR3 protein is CASSPKKTTSYNEQFF. The CDR3 DNA sequence: TGCGCCAGCAGCCCCAAAAAAACTACCTCCTACAATGAGCAGTTCTTC.

This clonotype was seen a handful of times. The chain uses TRBV20-1 and TRBJ2-1; 9 bases align to TRBD2. Trimming took 0 bases from V and 9 from J; bases not matched to a gene: 9. This CDR3 comprises 15 residues. CDR1 and CDR2 from the germline V gene are DFQATT and SNEGSKA (reference sequence). The CDR3 protein is CSARETGTSPREQFF. CDR3 coding DNA: TGCAGTGCTAGAGAGACCGGGACTAGCCCCCGTGAGCAGTTCTTC.

This clonotype was detected ten times or more. J is TRBJ2-2 and V is TRBV12-3 or TRBV12-4, with D perhaps matching TRBD1 (6 bases). The CDR3 is 15 amino acids. V shed 1 base and J shed 2 bases, with 8 bases lying between them. CDR3 protein: CASSLDRANTGELFF. The DNA of the CDR3 is TGTGCCAGCAGTTTAGACAGGGCAAACACCGGGGAGCTGTTTTTT.

In this sample, this clonotype turned up many times. The chain carries TRBV7-9 and TRBJ2-1, with D perhaps matching TRBD2 (5 bases). This CDR3 region has 14 residues. V lost 3 bases, J lost 8 bases, and 14 bases lay in between. The germline V gene encodes CDR1 SEHNR and CDR2 FQNEAQ (reference sequence). The CDR3 protein is CASSLGNPEDEQFF. In nucleotides, the CDR3 is TGTGCCAGCAGCTTGGGGAATCCGGAGGATGAGCAGTTCTTC.

V gene TRBV7-9 combines with J gene TRBJ2-7; TRBD2 aligns across 14 bases. The CDR3 covers 15 residues. Germline CDR1 reads SEHNR; CDR2 reads FQNEAQ (reference sequence). J gave up 7 bases and V 5 bases, and 7 bases lay outside the gene matches. CDR3 sequence reads: CASSRGLAGGGEQYF. DNA for the CDR3: TGTGCCAGCAGCCGCGGACTAGCGGGAGGCGGTGAGCAGTACTTC.

V is TRBV10-3 and J is TRBJ2-3; 9 bases agree with TRBD2. Unmatched junction bases numbered 10, after V lost 4 bases and J lost 2 bases. CDR1 is ENHRY and CDR2 is SYGVKD in the germline V gene. The CDR3 totals 17 residues. CDR3 DNA sequence: TGTGCCATCAGTGGGAGCGGGGGGCGTGGGGTCACAGATACGCAGTATTTT. This encodes CAISGSGGRGVTDTQYF.

The V call is TRBV29-1, the J call TRBJ2-5, with 7 bases aligning to TRBD2. J was trimmed by 1 base and V by 3 bases; bases with no gene match: 8. Per the germline V gene, CDR1 is SQVTM and CDR2 is ANQGSEA. The CDR3 has 15 residues. The CDR3 DNA is TGCAGCGTTGAGTTACAGCGGGGCCGCCAAGAGACCCAGTACTTC. Its translation is CSVELQRGRQETQYF.

This clonotype was detected a few times. The chain carries TRBV6-1 and TRBJ2-1; TRBD1 aligns across 10 bases. Unmatched junction bases numbered 3, after V lost 5 bases and J lost 5 bases. There are 14 residues in the CDR3. Germline assignment: CDR1 MNHNS and CDR2 SASEGT. The CDR3 is CASSQGQGNNEQFF. CDR3 coding DNA: TGTGCCAGCAGTCAGGGACAGGGGAACAATGAGCAGTTCTTC.

In its sample, this clonotype was seen many times. The genes are TRBV4-1 and TRBJ2-3; TRBD2 aligns across 14 bases. Unmatched junction bases numbered 6, after V lost 0 bases and J lost 7 bases. The CDR3 is 17 residues long. Germline V gene lookup returns CDR1 MGHRA and CDR2 YSYEKL. The CDR3 DNA follows: TGCGCCAGCAGCCAAGAACCGACTAGCGGGGGGGCGAATACGCAGTATTTT. Protein: CASSQEPTSGGANTQYF.

This clonotype turned up a few times. The chain has TRBV6-2 or TRBV6-3 and TRBJ2-1; the D gene is possibly TRBD2 (5 bases). The CDR3 length is 14 residues. Trimming pared 4 bases from V and 7 bases from J, leaving 14 bases between. CDR1 and CDR2 (germline): MNHEY, SVGEGT. In nucleotides, the CDR3 is TGTGCCAGCAGTTCGCTTGGCGGGCTAAATGAGCAGTTCTTC. It is translated as CASSSLGGLNEQFF.